Only a few counts were recorded for the clone carrying this T cell receptor (beta chain). Its antigen is unidentified. Profiling relied on immunoSEQ multiplex PCR, and the TCRdb table lists in-frame clones only, not all of them. Of some 290,000 clones listed, approximately 80% are singletons. This entry comes from a study of cytotoxic CD8 clonotypes in ibrutinib-treated CLL. CDR3 length: 14 residues. Germline loops: CDR1 SEHNR, CDR2 FQNEAQ (reference sequence). The V and J ends lost 5 bases and 4 bases, in that order; junction bases with no gene match: 5. Study results and limitations: Clonality at baseline surpassed age-matched healthy donors and tracked circulating CD8+ T-cell counts. Public clonotypes occurred uncommonly; on treatment, they contracted or remained stable.

The chain has TRBV7-9 and TRBJ1-2; 9 bases agree with TRBD1. The TCR was taken from a human donor with chronic lymphocytic leukemia. The starting material was PBMCs, obtained before ibrutinib treatment. The CDR3 protein is CASSMGQGAYGYTF. The CDR3 region has the DNA TGTGCCAGCAGCATGGGACAGGGAGCCTATGGCTACACCTTC.